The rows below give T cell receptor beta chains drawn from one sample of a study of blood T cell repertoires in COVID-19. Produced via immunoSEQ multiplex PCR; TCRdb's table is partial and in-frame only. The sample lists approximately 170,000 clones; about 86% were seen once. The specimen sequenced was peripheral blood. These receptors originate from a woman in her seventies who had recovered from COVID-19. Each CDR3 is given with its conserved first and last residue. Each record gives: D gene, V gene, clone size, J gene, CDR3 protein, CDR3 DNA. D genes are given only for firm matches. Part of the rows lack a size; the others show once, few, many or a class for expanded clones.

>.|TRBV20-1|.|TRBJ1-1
CSARAVEAFF
TGCAGTGCTAGAGCAGTTGAAGCTTTCTTT
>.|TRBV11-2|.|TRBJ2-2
CASRTLGGAVGELFF
TGTGCCAGCAGGACCCTAGGTGGAGCGGTCGGGGAGCTGTTTTTT
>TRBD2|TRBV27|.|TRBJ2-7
CASSLTSAGGTGEQYF
TGTGCCAGCAGTTTGACGTCTGCGGGGGGGACTGGGGAGCAGTACTTC
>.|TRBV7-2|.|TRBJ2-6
CASSFSSGANVLTF
TGTGCCAGCAGCTTCAGTTCTGGGGCCAACGTCCTGACTTTC
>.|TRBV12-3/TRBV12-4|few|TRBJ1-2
CASSPEGPYGYTF
TGTGCCAGCAGCCCCGAGGGCCCTTATGGCTACACCTTC
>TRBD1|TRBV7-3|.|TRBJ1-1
CASSPDRMNTEAFF
TGTGCCAGCAGCCCGGACAGGATGAACACTGAAGCTTTCTTT
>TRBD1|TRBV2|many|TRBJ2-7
CASTRQGDSSYEQYF
TGTGCCAGCACCCGACAGGGGGACAGCTCCTACGAGCAGTACTTC
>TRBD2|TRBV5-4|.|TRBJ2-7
CASSPTSVRAYEQYF
TGTGCCAGCAGCCCTACTAGCGTTAGGGCCTACGAGCAGTACTTC
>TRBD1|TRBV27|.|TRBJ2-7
CASSRQGGHEQYF
TGTGCCAGCAGCCGACAGGGCGGCCACGAGCAGTACTTC
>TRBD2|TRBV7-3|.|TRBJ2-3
CASSSHPGTSGNTDTQYF
TGTGCCAGCAGCTCACACCCCGGGACTAGCGGAAACACAGATACGCAGTATTTT
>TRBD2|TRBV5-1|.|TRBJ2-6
CASSLGGLAAASGANVLTF
TGCGCCAGCAGCTTGGGTGGGCTAGCGGCGGCCTCTGGGGCCAACGTCCTGACTTTC
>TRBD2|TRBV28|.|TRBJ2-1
CASPSPAGVGGNEQFF
TGTGCCAGCCCCTCCCCCGCGGGAGTCGGGGGCAATGAGCAGTTCTTC
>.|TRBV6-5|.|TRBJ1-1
CASRARGGTEAFF
TGTGCCAGCAGAGCCCGCGGGGGGACTGAAGCTTTCTTT
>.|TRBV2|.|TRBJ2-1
CASVQGTYNEQFF
TGTGCCAGCGTCCAGGGGACCTACAATGAGCAGTTCTTC
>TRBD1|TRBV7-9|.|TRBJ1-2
CASSPRQGSHGYTF
TGTGCCAGCAGCCCGCGACAGGGAAGCCATGGCTACACCTTC
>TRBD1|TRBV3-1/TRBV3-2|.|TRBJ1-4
CASSPPGQRNEKLFF
TGTGCCAGCAGCCCTCCGGGACAGAGGAATGAAAAACTGTTTTTT
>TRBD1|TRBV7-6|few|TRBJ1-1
CASSPRQGVTNTEAFF
TGTGCCAGCAGCCCTAGACAGGGAGTCACGAACACTGAAGCTTTCTTT
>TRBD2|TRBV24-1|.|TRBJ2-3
CATSDTGTSGAQDTQYF
TGTGCCACCAGTGATACCGGGACTAGCGGAGCACAGGATACGCAGTATTTT
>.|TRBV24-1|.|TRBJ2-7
CATSDHNRASSYEQYF
TGTGCCACCAGTGATCACAACAGGGCCAGCTCCTACGAGCAGTACTTC
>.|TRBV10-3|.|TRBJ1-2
CAISTRGAENYGYTF
TGTGCCATCAGTACAAGGGGCGCTGAAAACTATGGCTACACCTTC
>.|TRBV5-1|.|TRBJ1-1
CASRSEPNPMNTEAFF
TGCGCCAGCAGGTCGGAGCCAAACCCCATGAACACTGAAGCTTTCTTT
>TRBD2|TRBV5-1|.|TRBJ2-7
CASSLVGLGVEQYF
TGCGCCAGCAGCTTGGTGGGACTAGGGGTTGAGCAGTACTTC
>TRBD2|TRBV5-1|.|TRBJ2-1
CASSSTSGGFNNEQFF
TGCGCCAGCAGCTCGACTAGCGGGGGGTTTAACAATGAGCAGTTCTTC
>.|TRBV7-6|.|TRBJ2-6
CASSLGSVSGANVLTF
TGTGCCAGCAGCTTAGGGAGCGTCTCTGGGGCCAACGTCCTGACTTTC
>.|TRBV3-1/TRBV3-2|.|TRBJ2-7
CASSQVEGGEQYF
TGTGCCAGCAGCCAAGTGGAGGGTGGCGAGCAGTACTTC
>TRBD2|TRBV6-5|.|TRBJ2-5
CASSYRTSQETQYF
TGTGCCAGCAGCTACCGGACTAGCCAAGAGACCCAGTACTTC
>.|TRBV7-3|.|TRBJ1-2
CASSLEPGANYGYTF
TGTGCCAGCAGCTTAGAACCAGGGGCCAACTATGGCTACACCTTC
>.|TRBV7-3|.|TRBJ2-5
CASCFGLAGETQYF
TGTGCCAGCTGCTTCGGGCTAGCCGGAGAGACCCAGTACTTC
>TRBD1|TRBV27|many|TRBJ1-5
CATSGTDSNQPQHF
TGTGCCACCTCCGGGACAGATAGCAATCAGCCCCAGCATTTT
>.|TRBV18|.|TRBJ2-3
CASSPQQGPRDTQYF
TGTGCCAGCTCACCACAGCAGGGCCCCAGGGATACGCAGTATTTT
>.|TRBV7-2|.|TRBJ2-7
CASSLAGTTYEQYF
TGTGCCAGCAGCTTAGCGGGGACAACCTACGAGCAGTACTTC
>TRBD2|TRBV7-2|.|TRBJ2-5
CASSWGVAGEGETQYF
TGTGCCAGCAGCTGGGGGGTAGCGGGAGAGGGAGAGACCCAGTACTTC
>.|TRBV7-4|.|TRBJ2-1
CASELGVGGLYNEQFF
TGTGCCAGCGAATTGGGGGTTGGGGGCCTGTACAATGAGCAGTTCTTC
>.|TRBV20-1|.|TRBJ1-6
CSAYSPLHF
TGCAGTGCCTACTCACCCCTCCACTTT
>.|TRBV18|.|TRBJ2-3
CASSPVPGDTQYF
TGTGCCAGCTCACCCGTACCCGGAGATACGCAGTATTTT
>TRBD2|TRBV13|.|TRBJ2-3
CASSSRGADTQYF
TGTGCCAGCAGCTCCCGGGGGGCAGATACGCAGTATTTT
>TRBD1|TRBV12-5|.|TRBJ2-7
CASGLVQGQGLYEQYF
TGTGCTAGTGGTTTGGTCCAGGGACAGGGGCTCTACGAGCAGTACTTC
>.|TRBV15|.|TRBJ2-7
CATSRDFSSSYEQYF
TGTGCCACCAGCAGAGATTTTTCGAGCTCCTACGAGCAGTACTTC
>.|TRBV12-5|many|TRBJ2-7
CASGLVLGRSSYEQYF
TGTGCTAGTGGTTTGGTACTGGGGCGGAGCTCCTACGAGCAGTACTTC
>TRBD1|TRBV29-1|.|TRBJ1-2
CSVAGRGPGIWYGYTF
TGCAGCGTTGCCGGCAGGGGGCCCGGGATATGGTATGGCTACACCTTC
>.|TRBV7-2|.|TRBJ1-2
CASSLGPGGYTF
TGTGCCAGCAGCTTAGGGCCGGGTGGCTACACCTTC
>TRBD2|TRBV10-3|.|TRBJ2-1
CATRPGLAGGRSYNEQFF
TGTGCCACCCGGCCGGGACTAGCGGGAGGGCGCTCCTACAATGAGCAGTTCTTC
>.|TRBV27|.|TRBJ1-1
CASSFSMRGGEAFF
TGTGCCAGCAGTTTCTCGATGCGGGGGGGTGAAGCTTTCTTT
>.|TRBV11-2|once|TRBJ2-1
CASSVGGTGYNEQFF
TGTGCCAGCAGCGTGGGGGGGACAGGTTACAATGAGCAGTTCTTC
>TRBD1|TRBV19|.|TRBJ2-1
CASSHRGEQFF
TGTGCCAGTAGTCACAGGGGAGAGCAGTTCTTC
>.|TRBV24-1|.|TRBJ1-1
CATSDPPGRDTEAFF
TGTGCCACCAGTGATCCGCCAGGGAGGGACACTGAAGCTTTCTTT
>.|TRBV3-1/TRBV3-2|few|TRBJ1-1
CASSQGGGPAFF
TGTGCCAGCAGCCAAGGGGGGGGACCCGCTTTCTTT
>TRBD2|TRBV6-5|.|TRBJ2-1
CASRNSGNDNEQFF
TGTGCCAGCAGAAATAGCGGGAACGACAATGAGCAGTTCTTC
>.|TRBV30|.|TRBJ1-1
CAYSRSRAFF
TGTGCCTACTCGCGGAGCCGAGCTTTCTTT
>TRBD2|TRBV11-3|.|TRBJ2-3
CASSSKREGGDTQYF
TGTGCCAGCAGCTCCAAGCGGGAGGGCGGGGATACGCAGTATTTT
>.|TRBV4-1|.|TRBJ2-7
CASSPVSAAQDHEQYF
TGCGCCAGCAGCCCAGTATCGGCGGCCCAAGACCACGAGCAGTACTTC
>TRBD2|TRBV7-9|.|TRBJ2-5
CASSQNGLVSETQYF
TGTGCCAGCAGCCAAAACGGACTAGTTAGCGAGACCCAGTACTTC